The sequence of this T cell receptor (beta chain) was determined in a study of Ad26.COV2.S vaccination and SARS-CoV-2 variants. On the study more broadly: Donor joined the COV1001 Ad26.COV2.S trial arm. Ad26.COV2.S shots went into the muscle once or twice, 56 days apart. Study-level results: Across vaccine and placebo recipients, the breadth of non-spike TCRs was similar.

Worth noting for this clone: Its antigen is not known.

TCRdb keeps only in-frame clones here, not all; method: immunoSEQ multiplex PCR. The sample lists a few hundred thousand clones, 80% to 90% occurring once. Treatment reported: roughly 20 received Ad26.COV2.S at low or high dose, single or two shots; five or six received placebo; per-sample allocation not given. The investigators took samples on day 63 after the first vaccine or placebo injection. Germline V gene sequence: CDR1 KGHSH, CDR2 LQKENI. The CDR3 is 15 amino acids. The V gene lost 2 bases and the J gene lost 1 base, with 9 bases spanning the gap. This chain connects TRBV18 to TRBJ2-1, with D unresolved. This TCR was recovered from a person aged 18 to 59 who received the Ad26.COV2.S COVID-19 vaccine or a placebo. Specimen: peripheral blood, collected in a trial of Ad26.COV2.S vaccine versus placebo. The CDR3 region is CASSPTMISYNEQFF. CDR3 DNA: TGTGCCAGCTCACCAACTATGATATCCTACAATGAGCAGTTCTTC.